The clone carrying this T cell receptor beta chain has just a few counts. This sample was included in a study of blood T cell repertoires in COVID-19. Turning to the study itself: The United States, Italy and Spain were the sources of the acute and convalescent COVID-19 samples. Sample material is recorded as cDNA or gDNA derived from T cells, B-cell-depleted T cells, or PBMCs.

In the study's own analysis: Using reference gene primer amplification, nucleated cell counts were estimated. Only in-frame clones appear in the TCRdb table, and some are missing; sequencing was by immunoSEQ multiplex PCR. The V and J calls and clone size were taken over from that table, and D and trimming were inferred from the DNA. The profile shows tens of thousands of clones, 80% to 90% of them singletons. The CDR3 is made up of 13 amino acids. CDR1 and CDR2 (germline): KGHDR, SFDVKD. Trimming left V 4 bases short and J 1 base short, with 6 bases between. The V and J genes are TRBV24-1 and TRBJ1-1; no clear D gene. Sequencing was carried out using peripheral blood. The TCR sequence derives from a woman aged 45 to 65 with acute or convalescent COVID-19. CDR3: CATSDSRNTEAFF. CDR3 DNA: TGTGCCACCAGTGACTCGAGGAACACTGAAGCTTTCTTT.